This T cell receptor (beta chain) was recorded in a study of shared clonotypes between healthy human individuals. Using immunoSEQ multiplex PCR, the repertoire was profiled, and TCRdb retains in-frame clones only, with some absent. The sample contains about 640,000 clones, approximately 75% of which appear only once. This clone was counted a single time. This CDR3 contains 15 residues. The germline gives CDR1 MDHEN, CDR2 SYDVKM. Germline trimming cut 2 bases from V and 2 bases from J; bases unmatched to any gene: 5. The clonotype originates from a woman in her thirties in good health. Sequenced input: memory CD4+ T cells sorted from blood. Subset in this sample: CD45RA-negative fraction. V gene TRBV28 combines with J gene TRBJ2-5; 7 bases agree with TRBD2. The CDR3 nucleotides read TGTGCCAGCAGTTTAGGACTAGGAAGACAAGAGACCCAGTACTTC. Encoded protein: CASSLGLGRQETQYF.